This T cell receptor beta chain is from a study of CD8 T cells in ankylosing spondylitis. TCRdb re-derived calls from the 5' RACE reads in MiXCR, one entry per CDR3 protein. The profile shows around 340,000 distinct CDR3 sequences, around 20% of them singletons. This CDR3 spans 12 amino acids. The germline V gene encodes CDR1 MNHEY and CDR2 SVGEGT. V shed 3 bases and J shed 6 bases, with 5 bases lying between them. Sequencing was carried out using blood, either unsorted or a sorted T cell fraction (not recorded which). The sequence was obtained from a male donor with ankylosing spondylitis or in good health (not recorded which). The chain joins TRBV6-2 or TRBV6-3 to TRBJ2-2, with no clear D. The CDR3 bases are TGTGCCAGCAGTTATTTGGCCGGGGAGCTGTTTTTT. This translates into CASSYLAGELFF.